Below, one TCR beta chain is given with its context. Antigen specificity is unknown. The data stem from a study of T cells in Graves' hyperthyroidism and ophthalmopathy. General study findings and limits: Before onset, ophthalmopathy was predicted by the model a median around 6.5 months earlier.

The CDR3 regions of TCR beta were amplified from RNA transcripts. The HTBI primer set was used in a first-round RT-PCR of the TCR CDR3. TCRdb called the multiplex PCR reads again in MiXCR, with one record for every CDR3 protein. This sample has hundreds of thousands of distinct CDR3 sequences, with roughly 20% found just once. The origin of this receptor is a man aged 25-45 years with Graves' ophthalmopathy. Source material: blood.

CDR3 region: CASSTGPTGTGELFF. The CDR3 region has the DNA TGTGCCAGCAGCACCGGACCAACGGGCACCGGGGAGCTGTTTTTT. The chain couples TRBV9 to TRBJ2-2; D call uncertain. Looked up from germline, CDR1 is SGDLS and CDR2 is YYNGEE. V was cut by 4 bases and J by 4 bases, with 14 bases left in between. This CDR3 contains 15 residues.